The clone carrying this TCR beta chain was found many times. Antigen specificity is unknown. This entry comes from a study of post-analysis software for immune sequencing data. Study details: Patients with relapsing-remitting, secondary progressive and progressive-relapsing multiple sclerosis courses were all represented.

The V and J ends lost 1 base and 8 bases respectively, with 3 bases between them. Germline assignment: CDR1 SEHNR and CDR2 FQNEAQ (reference sequence). The CDR3 spans 11 residues. TCR beta cDNA libraries had unique molecular identifiers. TCRdb processed the PCR reads anew with MiXCR; each CDR3 protein has one entry. The sample lists fewer than 600,000 distinct CDR3 sequences, 40% to 55% occurring once. Study-level findings and limits: Five or six TRBV segments, TRBV5-6, TRBV5-1 and TRBV20-1 among them, were found more frequent in patients than controls. Diversity measured as normalized Chao1 was significantly lower in multiple sclerosis patients than in controls.

The sample comprised blood. The clonotype was recovered from a girl aged 10 to 17 with multiple sclerosis. J is TRBJ2-1 and V is TRBV7-9; D gene uncertain. The CDR3 DNA reads as TGTGCCAGCAGCTTAGTCTATGAGCAGTTCTTC. Its translation: CASSLVYEQFF.